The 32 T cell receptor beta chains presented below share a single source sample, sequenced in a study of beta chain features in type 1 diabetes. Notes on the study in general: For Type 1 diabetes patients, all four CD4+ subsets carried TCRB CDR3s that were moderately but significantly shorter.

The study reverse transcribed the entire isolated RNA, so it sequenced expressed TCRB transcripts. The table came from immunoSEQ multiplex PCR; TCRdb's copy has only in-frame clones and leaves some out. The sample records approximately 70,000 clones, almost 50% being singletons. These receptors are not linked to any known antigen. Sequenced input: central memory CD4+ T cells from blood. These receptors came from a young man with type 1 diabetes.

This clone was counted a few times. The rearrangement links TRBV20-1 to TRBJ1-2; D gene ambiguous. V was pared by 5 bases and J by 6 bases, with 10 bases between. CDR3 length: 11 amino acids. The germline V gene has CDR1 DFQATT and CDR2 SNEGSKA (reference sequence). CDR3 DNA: TGCAGTGCTCCTAGTCCTAATGGCTACACCTTC. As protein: CSAPSPNGYTF.

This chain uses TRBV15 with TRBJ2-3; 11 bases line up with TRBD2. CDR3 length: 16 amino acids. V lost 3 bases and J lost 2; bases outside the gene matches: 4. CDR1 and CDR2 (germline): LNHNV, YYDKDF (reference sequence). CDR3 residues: CATSRGTSGLTDTQYF. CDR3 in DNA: TGTGCCACCAGCAGGGGGACTAGCGGCCTCACAGATACGCAGTATTTT.

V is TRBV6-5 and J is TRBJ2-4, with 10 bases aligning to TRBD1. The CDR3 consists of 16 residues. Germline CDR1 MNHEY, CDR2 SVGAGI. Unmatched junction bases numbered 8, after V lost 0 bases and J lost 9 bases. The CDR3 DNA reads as TGTGCCAGCAGTTACTCTCCCCTCCGGACAGGGGGCATTCAGTACTTC. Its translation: CASSYSPLRTGGIQYF.

The CDR3 DNA sequence: TGTGCCACCAGCCTTCGAAACACCATATATTTT. Protein sequence: CATSLRNTIYF. The rearrangement joins TRBV15 to TRBJ1-3; D remains unclear. Deletions cut 5 bases from V and 5 bases from J, with 4 bases between. Germline loops: CDR1 LNHNV, CDR2 YYDKDF (reference sequence). This CDR3 is 11 amino acids long.

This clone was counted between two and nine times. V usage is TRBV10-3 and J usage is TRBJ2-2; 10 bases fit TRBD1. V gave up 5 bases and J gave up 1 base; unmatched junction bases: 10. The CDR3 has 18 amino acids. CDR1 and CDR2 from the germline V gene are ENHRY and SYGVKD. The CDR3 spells CAISFGPGQGMNTGELFF. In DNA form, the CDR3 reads TGTGCCATCAGTTTTGGACCGGGACAGGGGATGAACACCGGGGAGCTGTTTTTT.

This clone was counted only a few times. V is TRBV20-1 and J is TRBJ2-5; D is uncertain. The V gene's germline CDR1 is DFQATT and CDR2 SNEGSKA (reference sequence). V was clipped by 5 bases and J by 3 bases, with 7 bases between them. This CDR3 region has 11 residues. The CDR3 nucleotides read TGCAGTGCTCCTACTAAAGAGACCCAGTACTTC. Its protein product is CSAPTKETQYF.

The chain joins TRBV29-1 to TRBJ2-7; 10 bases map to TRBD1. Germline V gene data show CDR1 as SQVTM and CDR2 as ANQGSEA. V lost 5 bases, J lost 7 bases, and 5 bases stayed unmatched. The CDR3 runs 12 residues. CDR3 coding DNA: TGCAGCGTTAGGACAGGGGGTCGAGAGCAGTACTTC. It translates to CSVRTGGREQYF.

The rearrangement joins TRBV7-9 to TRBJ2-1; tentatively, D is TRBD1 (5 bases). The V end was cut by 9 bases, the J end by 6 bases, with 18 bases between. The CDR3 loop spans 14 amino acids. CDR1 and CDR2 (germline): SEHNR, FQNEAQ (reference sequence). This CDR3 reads CASHIWHRSNEQFF. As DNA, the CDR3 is TGTGCCAGTCACATATGGCACAGGTCCAATGAGCAGTTCTTC.

The CDR3 sequence: CASSSYTGGELFF. DNA for the CDR3: TGTGCCAGCAGCAGTTACACGGGCGGGGAACTGTTTTTT. V gene TRBV5-5 combines with J gene TRBJ1-4; D unresolved. Germline CDR1 reads SGHKS; CDR2 reads YYEKEE (reference sequence). The ends were cut back, 4 bases at V and 12 bases at J, with 16 bases in the middle. CDR3 size: 13 residues.

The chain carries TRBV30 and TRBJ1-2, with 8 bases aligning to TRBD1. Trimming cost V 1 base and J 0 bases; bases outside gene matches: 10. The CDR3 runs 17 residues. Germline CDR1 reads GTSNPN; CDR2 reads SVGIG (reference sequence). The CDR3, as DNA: TGTGCCTGGAGTGGCCAGGGGGCTTCTTCGGCTAACTATGGCTACACCTTC. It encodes CAWSGQGASSANYGYTF.

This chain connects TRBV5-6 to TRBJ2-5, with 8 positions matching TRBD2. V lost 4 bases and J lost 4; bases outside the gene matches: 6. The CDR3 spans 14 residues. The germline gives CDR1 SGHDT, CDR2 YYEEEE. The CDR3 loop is CASSDSGGGETQYF. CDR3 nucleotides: TGTGCCAGCAGCGATTCCGGGGGGGGAGAGACCCAGTACTTC.

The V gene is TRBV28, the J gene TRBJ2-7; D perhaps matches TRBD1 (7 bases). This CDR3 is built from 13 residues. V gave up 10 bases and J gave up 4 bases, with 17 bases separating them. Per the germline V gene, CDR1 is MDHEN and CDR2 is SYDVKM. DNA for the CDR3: TGTGCCACCCAGGGGGGTACCATATACGAGCAGTACTTC. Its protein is CATQGGTIYEQYF.

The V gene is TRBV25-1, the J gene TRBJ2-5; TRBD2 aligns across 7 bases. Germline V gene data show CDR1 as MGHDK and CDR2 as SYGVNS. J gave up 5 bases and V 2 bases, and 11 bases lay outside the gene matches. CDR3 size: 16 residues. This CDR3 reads CASSESGTAPYETQYF. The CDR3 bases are TGTGCCAGCAGTGAAAGCGGGACGGCACCTTATGAGACCCAGTACTTC.

CDR3 coding DNA: TGCGCCAGCAGTAAAAGCAGGGAGGCCGGGGAGCTGTTTTTT. This gives the protein CASSKSREAGELFF. V gene TRBV5-1 combines with J gene TRBJ2-2, with a weak D call TRBD2 (6 bases). The CDR3 runs 14 residues. CDR1 and CDR2 from the germline V gene are SGHRS and YFSETQ. Deletions cut 5 bases from V and 6 bases from J, with 14 bases between.

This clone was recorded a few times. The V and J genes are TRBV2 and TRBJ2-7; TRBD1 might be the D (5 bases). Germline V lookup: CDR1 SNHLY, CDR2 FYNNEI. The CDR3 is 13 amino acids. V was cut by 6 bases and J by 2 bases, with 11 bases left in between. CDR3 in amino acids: CASRAQGPYEQYF. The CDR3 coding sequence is TGTGCCAGCAGAGCCCAGGGCCCCTACGAGCAGTACTTC.

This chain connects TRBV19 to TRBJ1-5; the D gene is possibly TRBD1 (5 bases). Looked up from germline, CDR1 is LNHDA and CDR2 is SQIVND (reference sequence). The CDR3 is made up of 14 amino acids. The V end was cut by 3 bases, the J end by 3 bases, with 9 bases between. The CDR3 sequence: CASSIRGDNQPQHF. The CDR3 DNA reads TGTGCCAGTAGTATCCGGGGGGACAATCAGCCCCAGCATTTT.

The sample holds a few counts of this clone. The CDR3 spells CASTHAGESTEAFF. DNA for the CDR3: TGTGCCAGCACCCATGCGGGGGAGAGCACTGAAGCTTTCTTT. V and J are TRBV28 and TRBJ1-1; D is perhaps TRBD1 (5 bases). Germline assignment: CDR1 MDHEN and CDR2 SYDVKM. This CDR3 has 14 residues. Trimming left V 7 bases short and J 4 bases short, with 16 bases between.

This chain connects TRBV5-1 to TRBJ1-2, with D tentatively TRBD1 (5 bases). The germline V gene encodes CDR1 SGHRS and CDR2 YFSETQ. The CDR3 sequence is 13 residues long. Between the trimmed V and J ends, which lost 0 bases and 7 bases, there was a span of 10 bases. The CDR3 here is CASSLEGMGGYTF. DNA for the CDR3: TGCGCCAGCAGCTTGGAGGGGATGGGTGGCTACACCTTC. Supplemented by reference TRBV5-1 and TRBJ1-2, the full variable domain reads KAGVTQTPRYLIKTRGQQVTLSCSPISGHRSVSWYQQTPGQGLQFLFEYFSETQRNKGNFPGRFSGRQFSNSRSEMNVSTLELGDSALYLCASSLEGMGGYTFGSGTRLTVV.

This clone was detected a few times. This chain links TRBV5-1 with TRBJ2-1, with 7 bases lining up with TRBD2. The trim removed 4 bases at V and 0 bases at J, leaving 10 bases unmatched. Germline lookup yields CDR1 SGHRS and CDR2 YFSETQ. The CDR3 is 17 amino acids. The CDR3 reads CASSVGTTRSSYNEQFF. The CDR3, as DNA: TGCGCCAGCAGCGTCGGGACTACCAGGAGCTCCTACAATGAGCAGTTCTTC.

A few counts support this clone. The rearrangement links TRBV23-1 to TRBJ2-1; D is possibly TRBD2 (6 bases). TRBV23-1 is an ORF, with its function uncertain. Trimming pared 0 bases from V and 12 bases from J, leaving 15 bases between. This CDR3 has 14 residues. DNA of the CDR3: TGCGCCAGCAGTCAATCGATAGCGGAAGGTGGGCAGTTCTTC. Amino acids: CASSQSIAEGGQFF.

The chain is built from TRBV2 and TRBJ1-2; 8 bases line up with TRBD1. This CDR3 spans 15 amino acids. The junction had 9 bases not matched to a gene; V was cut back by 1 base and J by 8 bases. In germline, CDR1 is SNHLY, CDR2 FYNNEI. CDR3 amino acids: CASSEEGQGGGGYTF. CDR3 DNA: TGTGCCAGCAGTGAAGAAGGACAGGGCGGGGGAGGCTACACCTTC.

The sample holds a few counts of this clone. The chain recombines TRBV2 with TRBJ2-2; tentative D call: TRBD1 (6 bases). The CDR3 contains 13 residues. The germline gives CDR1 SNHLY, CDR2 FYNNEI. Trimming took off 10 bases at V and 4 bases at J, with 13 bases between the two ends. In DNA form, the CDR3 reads TGTGCCACCGCGACAGGAGCCACCGGGGAGCTGTTTTTT. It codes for CATATGATGELFF.

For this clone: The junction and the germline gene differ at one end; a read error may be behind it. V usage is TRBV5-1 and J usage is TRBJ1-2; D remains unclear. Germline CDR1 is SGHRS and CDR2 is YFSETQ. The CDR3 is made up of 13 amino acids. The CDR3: CASSQDGDYGYTF. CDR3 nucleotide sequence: TGCGCCAGCAGCCAGGACGGAGACTATGGGTACACCTTC.

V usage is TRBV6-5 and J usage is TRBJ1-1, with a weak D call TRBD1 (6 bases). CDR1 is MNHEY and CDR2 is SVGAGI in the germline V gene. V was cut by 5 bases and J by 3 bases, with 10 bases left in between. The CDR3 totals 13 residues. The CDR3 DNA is TGTGCCAGCAGTCGGGCAGGGGACACTGAAGCTTTCTTT. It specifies CASSRAGDTEAFF.

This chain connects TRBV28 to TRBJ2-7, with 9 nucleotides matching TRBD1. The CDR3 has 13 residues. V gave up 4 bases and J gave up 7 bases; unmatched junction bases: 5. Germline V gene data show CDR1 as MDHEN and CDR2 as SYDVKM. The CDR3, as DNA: TGTGCCAGCAGTTATGAGGGGACAGGGGAGCAGTACTTC. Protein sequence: CASSYEGTGEQYF.

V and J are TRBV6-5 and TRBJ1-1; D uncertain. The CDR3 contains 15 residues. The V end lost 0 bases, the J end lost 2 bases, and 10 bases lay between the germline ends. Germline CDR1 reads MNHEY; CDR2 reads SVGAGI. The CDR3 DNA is TGTGCCAGCAGTTACTCAGCCATCCAAAACACTGAAGCTTTCTTT. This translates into CASSYSAIQNTEAFF.

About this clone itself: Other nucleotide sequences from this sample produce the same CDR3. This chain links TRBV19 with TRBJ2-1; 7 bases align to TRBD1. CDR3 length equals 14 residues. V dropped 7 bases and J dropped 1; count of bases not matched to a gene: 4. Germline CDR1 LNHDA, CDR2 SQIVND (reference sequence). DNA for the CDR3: TGTGCCAGTACCCGGGACAGTTCCTACAATGAGCAGTTCTTC. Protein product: CASTRDSSYNEQFF.

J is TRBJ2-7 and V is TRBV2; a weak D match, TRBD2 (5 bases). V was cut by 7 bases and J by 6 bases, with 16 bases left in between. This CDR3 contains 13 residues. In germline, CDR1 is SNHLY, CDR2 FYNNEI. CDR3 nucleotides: TGTGCCAGCACCGTCACGAGGGTCGGCGAGCAGTACTTC. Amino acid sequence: CASTVTRVGEQYF.

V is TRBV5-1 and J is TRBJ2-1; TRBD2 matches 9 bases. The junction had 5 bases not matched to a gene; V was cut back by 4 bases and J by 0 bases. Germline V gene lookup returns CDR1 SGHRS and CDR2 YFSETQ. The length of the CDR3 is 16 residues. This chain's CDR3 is CASSLSGGSSYNEQFF. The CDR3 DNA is TGCGCCAGCAGCCTGAGCGGGGGGAGCTCCTACAATGAGCAGTTCTTC.

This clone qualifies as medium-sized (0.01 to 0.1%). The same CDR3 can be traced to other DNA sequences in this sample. The CDR3 here is CASSPRGSGTDTQYF. In DNA, the CDR3 is TGTGCCAGCAGCCCGCGAGGGTCAGGCACAGATACGCAGTATTTT. The J gene is TRBJ2-3, the V gene TRBV7-2; possible D gene TRBD2, 5 bases. Trimming stripped 5 bases from V and 1 base from J, with 13 bases between. This CDR3 contains 15 residues. CDR1 is SGHTA and CDR2 is FQGNSA in the germline V gene.

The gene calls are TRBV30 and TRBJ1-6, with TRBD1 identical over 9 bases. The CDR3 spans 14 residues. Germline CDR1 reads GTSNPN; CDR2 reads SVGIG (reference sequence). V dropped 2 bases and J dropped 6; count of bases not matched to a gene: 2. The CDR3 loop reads CAWSMDRGNSPLHF. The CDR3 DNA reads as TGTGCCTGGAGTATGGACAGGGGTAATTCACCCCTCCACTTT.

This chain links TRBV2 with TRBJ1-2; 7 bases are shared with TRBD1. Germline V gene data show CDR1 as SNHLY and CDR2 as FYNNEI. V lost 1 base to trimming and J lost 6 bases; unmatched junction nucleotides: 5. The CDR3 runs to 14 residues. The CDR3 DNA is TGTGCCAGCAGTGAAGGGCAGGGGGTCGATGGCTACACCTTC. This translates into CASSEGQGVDGYTF.